This T cell receptor beta chain was recorded in a study of Graves' ophthalmopathy and Graves' hyperthyroidism. Overall study context: Peripheral blood sampling occurred at initial diagnosis, before any treatment.

Findings and limits, study-wide: Blood contained most expanded thyroid clonotypes exceeding 0.001 frequency.

Between the trimmed V and J ends, which lost 10 bases and 6 bases, there was a span of 15 bases. This CDR3 comprises 12 residues. Per germline, CDR1 MDHEN and CDR2 SYDVKM. Stable hyperthyroidism referred to disease that showed no ophthalmopathy within 18 months of follow-up. Hyperthyroidism cases were recent diagnoses of under 2 months' duration in people aged 18 to 65. This clonotype has at least ten counts. The antigen is not known. The authors amplified TCR beta CDR3 regions from RNA transcripts. A first-round RT-PCR used HTBI primers, followed by a second-round multiplex PCR. TCRdb fed the multiplex PCR reads into MiXCR, producing one record per CDR3 protein. The data show a few hundred thousand distinct CDR3 sequences, approximately 15% seen once.

V gene TRBV28 combines with J gene TRBJ1-2; unclear D gene. This TCR derives from a woman younger than 35 with stable Graves' hyperthyroidism. Sequenced material: peripheral blood. CDR3 nucleotide sequence: TGTGCCATTACGGTTCATCCTCATGGCTACACCTTC. Translation: CAITVHPHGYTF.